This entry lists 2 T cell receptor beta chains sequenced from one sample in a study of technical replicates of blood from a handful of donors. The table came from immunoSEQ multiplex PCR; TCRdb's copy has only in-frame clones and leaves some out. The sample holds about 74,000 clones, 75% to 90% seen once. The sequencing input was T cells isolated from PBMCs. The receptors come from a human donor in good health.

Written as DNA, the CDR3 is TGTGCCAGCAAGGAAGGGGTAGTAACTGGAAACACCATATATTTT. Translated, it gives CASKEGVVTGNTIYF. This chain uses TRBV6-1 with TRBJ1-3; D perhaps matches TRBD1 (5 bases). The CDR3 contains 15 residues. Germline CDR1 MNHNS, CDR2 SASEGT. The germline V and J ends were trimmed by 7 bases and 2 bases, with 15 bases remaining between them.

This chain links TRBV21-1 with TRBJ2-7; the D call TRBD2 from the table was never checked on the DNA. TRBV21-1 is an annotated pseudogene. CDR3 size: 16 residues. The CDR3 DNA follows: TGTGCCAGCAGCAAACCTATAGCGGGAGAAGGGGACGAGCAGTACTTC. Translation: CASSKPIAGEGDEQYF.